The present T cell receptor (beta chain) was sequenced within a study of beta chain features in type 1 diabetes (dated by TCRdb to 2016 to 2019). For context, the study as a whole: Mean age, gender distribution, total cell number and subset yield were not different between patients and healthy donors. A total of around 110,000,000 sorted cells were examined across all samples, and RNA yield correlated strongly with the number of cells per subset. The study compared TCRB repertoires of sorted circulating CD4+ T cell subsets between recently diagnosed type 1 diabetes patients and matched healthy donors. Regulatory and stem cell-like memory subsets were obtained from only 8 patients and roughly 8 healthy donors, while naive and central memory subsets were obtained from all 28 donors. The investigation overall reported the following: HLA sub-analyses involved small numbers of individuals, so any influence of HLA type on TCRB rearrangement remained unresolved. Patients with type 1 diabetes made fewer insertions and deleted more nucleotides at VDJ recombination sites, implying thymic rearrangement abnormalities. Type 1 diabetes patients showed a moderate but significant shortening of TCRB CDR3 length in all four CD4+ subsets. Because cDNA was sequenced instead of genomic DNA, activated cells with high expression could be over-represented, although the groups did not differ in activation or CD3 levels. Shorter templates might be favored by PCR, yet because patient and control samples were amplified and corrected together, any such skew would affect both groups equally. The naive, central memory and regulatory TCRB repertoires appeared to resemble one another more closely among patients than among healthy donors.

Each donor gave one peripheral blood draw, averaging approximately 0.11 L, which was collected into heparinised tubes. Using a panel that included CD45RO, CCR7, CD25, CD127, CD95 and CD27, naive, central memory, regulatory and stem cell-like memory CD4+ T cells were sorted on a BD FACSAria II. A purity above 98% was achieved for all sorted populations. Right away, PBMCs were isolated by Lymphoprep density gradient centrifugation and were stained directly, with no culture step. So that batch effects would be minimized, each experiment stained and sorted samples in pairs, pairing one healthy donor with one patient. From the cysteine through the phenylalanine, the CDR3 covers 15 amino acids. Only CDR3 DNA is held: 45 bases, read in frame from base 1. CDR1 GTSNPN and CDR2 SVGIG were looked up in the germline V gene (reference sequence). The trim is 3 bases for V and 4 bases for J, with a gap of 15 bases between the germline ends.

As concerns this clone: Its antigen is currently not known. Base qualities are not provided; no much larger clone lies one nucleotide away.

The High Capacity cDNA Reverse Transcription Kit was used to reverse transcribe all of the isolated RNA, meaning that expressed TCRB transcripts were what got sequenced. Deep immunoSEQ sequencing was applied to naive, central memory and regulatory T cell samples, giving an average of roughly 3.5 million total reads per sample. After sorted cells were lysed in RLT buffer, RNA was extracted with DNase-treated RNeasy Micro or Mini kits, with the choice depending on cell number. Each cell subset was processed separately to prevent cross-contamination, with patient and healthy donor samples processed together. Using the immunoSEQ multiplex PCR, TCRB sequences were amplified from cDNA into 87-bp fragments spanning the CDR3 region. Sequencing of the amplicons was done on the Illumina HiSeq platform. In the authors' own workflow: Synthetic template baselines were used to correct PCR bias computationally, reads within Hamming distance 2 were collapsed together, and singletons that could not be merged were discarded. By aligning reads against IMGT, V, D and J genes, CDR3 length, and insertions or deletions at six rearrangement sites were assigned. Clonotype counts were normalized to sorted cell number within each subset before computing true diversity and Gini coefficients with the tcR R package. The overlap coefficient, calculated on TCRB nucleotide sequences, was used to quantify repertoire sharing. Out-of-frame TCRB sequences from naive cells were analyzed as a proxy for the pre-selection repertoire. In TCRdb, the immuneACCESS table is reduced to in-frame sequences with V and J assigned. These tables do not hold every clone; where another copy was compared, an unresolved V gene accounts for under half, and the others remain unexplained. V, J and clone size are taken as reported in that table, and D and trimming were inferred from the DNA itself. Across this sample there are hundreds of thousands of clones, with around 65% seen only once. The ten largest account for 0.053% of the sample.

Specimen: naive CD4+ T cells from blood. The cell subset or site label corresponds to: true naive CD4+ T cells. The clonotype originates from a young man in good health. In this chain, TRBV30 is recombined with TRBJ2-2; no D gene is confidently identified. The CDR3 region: CAWRFESSGTGELFF. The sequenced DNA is TGTGCCTGGAGGTTTGAAAGTTCGGGCACCGGGGAGCTGTTTTTT.